The 8 T cell receptor beta chains given below trace back to one sample, sequenced in a study of beta chain features in type 1 diabetes. Antigens for these TCRs are unknown. Study findings and constraints: Across all four CD4+ subsets, people with type 1 diabetes showed modestly shorter TCRB CDR3s.

The investigators reverse transcribed all of the isolated RNA, so they sequenced expressed TCRB transcripts. Here immunoSEQ multiplex PCR was the method, and the copy in TCRdb shows in-frame clones only, minus some. The sample consists of a few hundred thousand clones, 24% of them appearing once. Sample: naive CD4+ T cells from blood. These receptors were collected from a woman aged 25 to 39 with type 1 diabetes.

The CDR3 nucleotides are TGTGCCAGCAGCCAAGGGAGCCAAGAGACCCAGTACTTC. Translated, it gives CASSQGSQETQYF. The chain carries TRBV4-2 and TRBJ2-5, with D unclear. The CDR3 totals 13 residues. V lost 1 base and J lost 1, with 4 bases in between. The germline CDR1 and CDR2 sequences are LGHNA and YNFKEQ.

This clone has just a few counts. V is TRBV29-1 and J is TRBJ2-7; a possible D gene is TRBD1 (6 bases). V lost 7 bases and J lost 5, with 18 bases in between. The CDR3 length is 13 residues. Per germline, CDR1 SQVTM and CDR2 ANQGSEA. The CDR3 spells CSAGVGALNEQYF. CDR3 sequence (DNA): TGCAGCGCCGGGGTGGGGGCGCTTAACGAGCAGTACTTC.

A few counts support this clone. The genes are TRBV9 and TRBJ2-3; 9 positions agree with TRBD2. From germline, CDR1 is SGDLS and CDR2 YYNGEE. V was pared by 2 bases and J by 3 bases, with 13 bases of the junction left unmatched. CDR3 length: 18 amino acids. For the CDR3, the DNA is TGTGCCAGCAGCGTTATGCGGGAGGGCCCTAGCGGAACAGATACGCAGTATTTT. It specifies CASSVMREGPSGTDTQYF.

About this clone: One end of the junction does not line up with germline, which may come from a read error. The rearrangement joins TRBV29-1 to TRBJ1-1; TRBD1 matches at 10 bases. Germline V lookup: CDR1 SQVTM, CDR2 ANQGSEA. The CDR3 sequence is 14 residues long. DNA of the CDR3: TGCAGCGTTTCCACGGGACAGGGGAACGCTGAAGCTTTCTTT. This sequence encodes CSVSTGQGNAEAFF.

The chain has TRBV9 and TRBJ1-2, with TRBD1 identical over 9 bases. Trimming removed 1 base from V and 4 bases from J; junction bases left unmatched: 5. The CDR3 runs 15 residues. CDR1 and CDR2 from the germline V gene are SGDLS and YYNGEE. CDR3 sequence reads: CASSVRTGALYGYTF. CDR3 DNA: TGTGCCAGCAGCGTACGGACAGGGGCCCTCTATGGCTACACCTTC.

This chain links TRBV19 with TRBJ1-1; D unresolved. The germline gives CDR1 LNHDA, CDR2 SQIVND (reference sequence). Trimming removed 3 bases at V and 3 bases at J, with 5 bases between. CDR3 size: 12 residues. CDR3 sequence: CASSMRDTEAFF. The CDR3 DNA reads TGTGCCAGTAGTATGAGGGACACTGAAGCTTTCTTT.

This clone was counted only a few times. The chain joins TRBV5-1 to TRBJ2-2; TRBD2 is a possible D gene (5 bases). V lost 0 bases and J 6 bases, leaving 12 bases between the germline ends. The length of the CDR3 is 15 residues. In germline, CDR1 is SGHRS, CDR2 YFSETQ. The CDR3 spells CASSLGAASPGELFF. The CDR3 bases are TGCGCCAGCAGCTTGGGGGCGGCTAGCCCCGGGGAGCTGTTTTTT.

This chain joins TRBV30 and TRBJ2-7, with D perhaps TRBD1 (6 bases). The V end lost 0 bases, the J end lost 6 bases, and 12 bases lay between the germline ends. CDR3 length equals 13 residues. Germline V gene data show CDR1 as GTSNPN and CDR2 as SVGIG (reference sequence). The CDR3 protein is CAWSVLRGREQYF. In nucleotides, the CDR3 is TGTGCCTGGAGTGTTCTCAGGGGTCGCGAGCAGTACTTC.